This T cell receptor (beta chain) was found in a study of T cells in tuberculosis. Produced via immunoSEQ multiplex PCR; TCRdb's table is partial and in-frame only. The sample lists fewer than 55,000 clones; 90% to 95% were seen once. The CDR3 extends over 14 amino acids. Germline lookup yields CDR1 MGHDK and CDR2 SYGVNS. With 0 bases removed from V and 6 bases from J, the gap between germline ends came to 11 bases. The chain recombines TRBV25-1 with TRBJ1-1, with D possibly being TRBD1 (6 bases). Material for sequencing was PBMCs. The clonotype comes from a donor aged 10 to 29 with latent tuberculosis or without tuberculosis infection. In nucleotides, the CDR3 is TGTGCCAGCAGTGAATACGGGGGGGGGCCTGAAGCTTTCTTT. Protein sequence: CASSEYGGGPEAFF.